The TCR beta chain under discussion was sequenced for a study of CD8+ T cells in alopecia areata. Findings and limits, study-wide: While tofacitinib was given, many expanded lesional clones persisted in scalp and blood. Clonality exceeded that of normal scalp in lesional scalp, most notably in alopecia totalis/universalis.

To note about this clone: What it recognizes is unknown.

Germline CDR1 is MGHDK and CDR2 is SYGVNS. The CDR3 extends over 12 amino acids. The V and J ends lost 8 bases and 1 base respectively, with 8 bases between them. Treatment of the sample: oral pan-JAK inhibitor, 5-10 mg twice daily. TCR sequencing used cDNA made by reverse transcription of extracted RNA. Sequencing used immunoSEQ multiplex PCR; TCRdb keeps in-frame clones, though not all of them. The table lists about 220,000 clones, about 58% of them singletons. This sequence was found in a human donor with alopecia areata. The chain employs TRBV25-1 and TRBJ1-1; D unresolved. The starting material was CD4+ T cells sorted from blood, obtained at week 4, from a patient treated with tofacitinib. This chain's CDR3 is CASRGENTEAFF. The CDR3 DNA reads TGTGCCAGCCGCGGGGAGAACACTGAAGCTTTCTTT.